This is a list of T cell receptor beta chains from one sample in a study of shared clonotypes between healthy human individuals. TCRdb's table, derived via immunoSEQ multiplex PCR, lists solely in-frame clones and lacks some. The data contain 190,000 or so clones, 66% of them singletons. Sequencing used memory CD4+ T cells sorted from blood. The receptors were gathered from a man aged 25-40 years in good health. The CDR3 runs from the conserved cysteine through the conserved F or W. Each record gives: clone size, J gene, V gene, D gene, CDR3 DNA, CDR3 protein. D genes are given only for firm matches. Expanded clones are given a class, and other clones once, few, many or no size at all.

.	TRBJ1-2	TRBV4-1	.	TGCGCCAGCAGCCAAGAGCCGTGGGGGGGGCTTAACTATGGCTACACCTTC	CASSQEPWGGLNYGYTF
.	TRBJ2-3	TRBV18	TRBD2	TGTGCCAGCTCAGGGACTAGCGGGAGCTACACAGATACGCAGTATTTT	CASSGTSGSYTDTQYF
.	TRBJ2-5	TRBV30	TRBD1	TGTGCCTGGAGCGAGGGGACAGCCCCACAAGAGACCCAGTACTTC	CAWSEGTAPQETQYF
few	TRBJ2-7	TRBV4-1	TRBD1	TGCGCCAGCAGCCAAGAAGGTTCGGGACAGGGGGCGAGACGCCTCTCCTACGAGCAGTACTTC	CASSQEGSGQGARRLSYEQYF
.	TRBJ2-1	TRBV7-2	TRBD1	TGTGCCTCTCGACCGGGACAGGTAAGAGTCGATGAGCAGTTCTTC	CASRPGQVRVDEQFF
.	TRBJ2-5	TRBV27	TRBD2	TGTGCCAGCAGTCCCGCAATAGCGGGAGTCGGGGAGACCCAGTACTTC	CASSPAIAGVGETQYF
.	TRBJ2-3	TRBV7-2	TRBD1	TGTGCCAGCAGCTTAGACAGGGGTACAGATACGCAGTATTTT	CASSLDRGTDTQYF
.	TRBJ1-2	TRBV28	.	TGTGCCAGCAGTTTTGTGGGGTATGGCTACACCTTC	CASSFVGYGYTF
.	TRBJ2-1	TRBV15	.	TGTGCCACCGGGTACGGGGGAGTGGATGAGCAGTTCTTC	CATGYGGVDEQFF
.	TRBJ2-7	TRBV10-2	TRBD1	TGCGCCAGCAGTGAGTCGAAAAACAGGGGCCTATGGGAGCAGTACTTC	CASSESKNRGLWEQYF
many	TRBJ1-2	TRBV30	.	TGTGCCTGGAGTGCCAACTCGGGGATGGACTACACCTTC	CAWSANSGMDYTF
.	TRBJ2-5	TRBV2	.	TGTGCCAGCAGTGGATACGGCGGGGAGACCCAGTACTTC	CASSGYGGETQYF
.	TRBJ1-2	TRBV30	.	TGTGCCTGGAGTCCCAAGTCTCGCTATGGCTACACCTTC	CAWSPKSRYGYTF
few	TRBJ2-7	TRBV4-3	.	TGCGCCAGCAGCCAAGATCCAGGGCACGAGCAGTACTTC	CASSQDPGHEQYF
.	TRBJ1-5	TRBV6-1	TRBD1	TGTGCCAGCAGTGATGGGACAGGGGGGAATCAGCCCCAGCATTTT	CASSDGTGGNQPQHF
.	TRBJ2-1	TRBV5-6	.	TGTGCCAGCAGGCCCTTCTCGGACAATGAGCAGTTCTTC	CASRPFSDNEQFF
.	TRBJ2-7	TRBV7-2	.	TGTGCCAGCAGCCCCGGGGGAGCCTACGAGCAGTACTTC	CASSPGGAYEQYF
.	TRBJ2-7	TRBV5-4	TRBD2	TGTGCCAGCAGCCCCTCGCTAGCGGGAGGGATCTACGAGCAGTACTTC	CASSPSLAGGIYEQYF
.	TRBJ2-7	TRBV6-1	.	TGTGCCAGCAGTGGGGGGGTGGAGCTCTACGAGCAGTACTTC	CASSGGVELYEQYF
.	TRBJ2-7	TRBV23-1	.	TGCGCCAGCAGTCTAGGACGGGATGACGGCGTCTCCTACGAGCAGTACTTC	CASSLGRDDGVSYEQYF
.	TRBJ1-1	TRBV30	TRBD1	TGTGCCTGGAGTGCGGACAGGGTAAAGGGGAACACTGAAGCTTTCTTT	CAWSADRVKGNTEAFF
few	TRBJ2-6	TRBV29-1	.	TGCAGCGTTGAAGGTGGAGGGACTTCAAGGGCCAACGTCCTGACTTTC	CSVEGGGTSRANVLTF
few	TRBJ1-1	TRBV27	TRBD1	TGTGCCAGCAGCCCCGGGACAGGGGGACAGTCCGCTGAAGCTTTCTTT	CASSPGTGGQSAEAFF
few	TRBJ2-4	TRBV30	.	TGTGCCTGGAGTGGGGATCGGAACATTCAGTACTTC	CAWSGDRNIQYF
once	TRBJ2-7	TRBV2	.	TGTGCCAGCAGTCAAATAGGCGAGCAGTACTTC	CASSQIGEQYF
.	TRBJ1-4	TRBV30	TRBD1	TGTGCCTGGAGTGGGGACAGGGGGGAAAAACTGTTTTTT	CAWSGDRGEKLFF
.	TRBJ2-2	TRBV2	TRBD1	TGTGCCAGCAGTGTGGAAGGGGGCGGGTCCGGGGAGCTGTTTTTT	CASSVEGGGSGELFF
.	TRBJ1-3	TRBV4-2	.	TGTGCCAGCAGCCAAGATCTCGGGACCTCCCCTGGAAACACCATATATTTT	CASSQDLGTSPGNTIYF
.	TRBJ2-1	TRBV4-3	.	TGCGCCAGCAGCCAAGGGACCAGAGGGGGAGGTGAGCAGTTCTTC	CASSQGTRGGGEQFF
.	TRBJ2-1	TRBV9	.	TGTGCCAGCAGCGTAGGAGGACAAGGAGTCTACAATGAGCAGTTCTTC	CASSVGGQGVYNEQFF
.	TRBJ2-2	TRBV2	TRBD1	TGTGCCAGCAGACAGGGGTCCGGGGAGCTGTTTTTT	CASRQGSGELFF
.	TRBJ1-4	TRBV30	.	TGTGCCTGGAGTGTATCCTCCAGTAATGAAAAACTGTTTTTT	CAWSVSSSNEKLFF
many	TRBJ2-6	TRBV5-8	TRBD1	TGTGCCAGCAGCTTGCTGGGACAGGGTCACTCTGGGGCCAACGTCCTGACTTTC	CASSLLGQGHSGANVLTF
few	TRBJ2-1	TRBV2	TRBD1	TGTGCCAGCAGTGACCGGGACAGGGGGTTTGATGAGCAGTTCTTC	CASSDRDRGFDEQFF
.	TRBJ2-5	TRBV5-6	.	TGTGCCAGCAGCGCGCGAACGCAGGGCTGGGGGGAAGAGACCCAGTACTTC	CASSARTQGWGEETQYF
.	TRBJ2-5	TRBV5-1	.	TGCGCCAGCAGCGAACCGTTGAAGACCCAGTACTTC	CASSEPLKTQYF
.	TRBJ1-2	TRBV7-9	.	TGTGCCAGCAGGTTAAGAGGGGATGGCTACACCTTC	CASRLRGDGYTF
.	TRBJ2-1	TRBV5-1	.	TGCGCCAGCGGATCCGGGGCTGGCAATGAGCAGTTCTTC	CASGSGAGNEQFF
.	TRBJ2-4	TRBV15	.	TGTGCCACCAGCCCAGGTGAGCTTTGGGGCATTCAGTACTTC	CATSPGELWGIQYF
once	TRBJ2-7	TRBV7-8	.	TGTGCCAGCAGCTTAGGATCGACAGGTACCTCGGGCGAGCAGTACTTC	CASSLGSTGTSGEQYF
.	TRBJ2-2	TRBV29-1	TRBD2	TGCAGCGTTGAAGATGGGAGGGGAAGGACCGGGGAGCTGTTTTTT	CSVEDGRGRTGELFF
.	TRBJ2-4	TRBV6-6	.	TGTGCCAGCAGCCCCCGGGACATTCAGTACTTC	CASSPRDIQYF
.	TRBJ2-7	TRBV5-3	.	TGTGCCAGCAGCTTGAGTGGGTACGAGCAGTACTTC	CASSLSGYEQYF
.	TRBJ2-3	TRBV28	.	TGTGCCAGCAGTCTCCTTCAGGATACGCAGTATTTT	CASSLLQDTQYF
.	TRBJ2-5	TRBV5-1	.	TGCGCCAGCAGCTTGTTCGGACGAGGCCGGGGGGAGACCCAGTACTTC	CASSLFGRGRGETQYF
.	TRBJ2-3	TRBV5-1	.	TGCGCCAGCAGTACCCAAGGAAGGACAGATACGCAGTATTTT	CASSTQGRTDTQYF
.	TRBJ2-7	TRBV6-1	.	TGTGCCAGCAGTGAAAGGGGCTACGAGCAGTACTTC	CASSERGYEQYF
.	TRBJ2-3	TRBV7-9	TRBD2	TGTGCCAGCAGCTTGGGACTAGCGTATACAGATACGCAGTATTTT	CASSLGLAYTDTQYF
.	TRBJ2-7	TRBV5-6	TRBD1	TGTGCCAGCAGCGCAGACCGGGACAGGGGGCTTTACGAGCAGTACTTC	CASSADRDRGLYEQYF
.	TRBJ1-1	TRBV10-2	.	TGCGCCAGCAGTGGACAGGCTGGGACTGAAGCTTTCTTT	CASSGQAGTEAFF
.	TRBJ2-1	TRBV28	TRBD2	TGTGCCAGCAGTTCTGGCGGGAGACGAGATGGTGAGCAGTTCTTC	CASSSGGRRDGEQFF
.	TRBJ1-3	TRBV10-3	TRBD1	TGTGCCATCTCCGACAGGGGAGGAAACACCATATATTTT	CAISDRGGNTIYF
once	TRBJ2-1	TRBV11-3	TRBD1	TGTGCCAGCAGCTTAGAGAGGGACAGGGGGCCCTACAATGAGCAGTTCTTC	CASSLERDRGPYNEQFF
.	TRBJ2-3	TRBV9	.	TGTGCCAGCAGCGACTCCCCAGGGTCCGGGCAGTATTTT	CASSDSPGSGQYF
few	TRBJ1-2	TRBV7-2	.	TGTGCCAGCAGCCGAATCCAGGGATATGGCTACACCTTC	CASSRIQGYGYTF